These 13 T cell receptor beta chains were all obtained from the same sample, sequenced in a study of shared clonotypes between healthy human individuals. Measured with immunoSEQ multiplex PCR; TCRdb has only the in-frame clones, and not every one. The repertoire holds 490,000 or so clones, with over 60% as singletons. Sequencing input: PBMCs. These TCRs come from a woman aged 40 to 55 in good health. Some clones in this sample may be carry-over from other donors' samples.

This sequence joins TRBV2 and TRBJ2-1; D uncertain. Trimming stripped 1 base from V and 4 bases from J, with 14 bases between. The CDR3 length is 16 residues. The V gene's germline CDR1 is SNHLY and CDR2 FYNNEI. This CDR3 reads CASSEVEHLFYNEQFF. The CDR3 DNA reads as TGTGCCAGCAGTGAAGTTGAGCACCTCTTTTACAATGAGCAGTTCTTC.

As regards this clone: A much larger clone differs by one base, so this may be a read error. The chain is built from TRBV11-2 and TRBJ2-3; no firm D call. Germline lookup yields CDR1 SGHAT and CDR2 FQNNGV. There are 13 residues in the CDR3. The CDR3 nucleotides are TGTGCCAGCAGCTTAGATAGGGCAGATACGCAGTGTTTT. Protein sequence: CASSLDRADTQCF.

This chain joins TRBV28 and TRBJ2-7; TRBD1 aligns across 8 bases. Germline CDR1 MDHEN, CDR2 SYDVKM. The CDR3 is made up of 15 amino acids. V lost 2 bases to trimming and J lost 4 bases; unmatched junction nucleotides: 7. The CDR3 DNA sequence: TGTGCCAGCAGTTTACTATCAGGGGGCAGGTACGAGCAGTACTTC. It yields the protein CASSLLSGGRYEQYF.

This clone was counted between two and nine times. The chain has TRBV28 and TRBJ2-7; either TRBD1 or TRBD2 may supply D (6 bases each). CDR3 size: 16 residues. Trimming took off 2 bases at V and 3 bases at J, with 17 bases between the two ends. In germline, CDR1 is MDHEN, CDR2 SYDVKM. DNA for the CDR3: TGTGCCAGCAGTTTAAGAGGTTGGCGGGACATCTACGAGCAGTACTTC. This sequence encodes CASSLRGWRDIYEQYF.

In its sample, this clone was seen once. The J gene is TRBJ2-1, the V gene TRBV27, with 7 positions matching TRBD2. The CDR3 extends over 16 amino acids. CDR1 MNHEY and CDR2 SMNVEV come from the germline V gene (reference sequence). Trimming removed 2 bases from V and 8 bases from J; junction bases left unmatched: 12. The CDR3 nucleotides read TGTGCCAGCAGTTTAAAGGTATCGACGGGAGGATATGAGCAGTTCTTC. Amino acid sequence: CASSLKVSTGGYEQFF.

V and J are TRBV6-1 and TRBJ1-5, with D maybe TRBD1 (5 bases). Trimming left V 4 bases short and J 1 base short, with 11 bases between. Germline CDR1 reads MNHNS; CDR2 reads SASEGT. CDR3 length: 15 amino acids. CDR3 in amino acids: CASSGDGGSNQPQHF. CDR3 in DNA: TGTGCCAGCAGTGGGGACGGCGGCAGCAATCAGCCCCAGCATTTT.

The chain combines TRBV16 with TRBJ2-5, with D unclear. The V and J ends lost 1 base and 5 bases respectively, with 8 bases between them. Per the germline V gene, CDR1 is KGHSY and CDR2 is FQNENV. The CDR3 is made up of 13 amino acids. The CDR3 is CASSQFGVETQYF. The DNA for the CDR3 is TGTGCCAGCAGCCAATTTGGGGTGGAGACCCAGTACTTC.

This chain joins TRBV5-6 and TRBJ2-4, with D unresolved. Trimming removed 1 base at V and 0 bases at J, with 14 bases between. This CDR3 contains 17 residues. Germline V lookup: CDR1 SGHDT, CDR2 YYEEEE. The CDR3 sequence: CASSLLAGYLAKNIQYF. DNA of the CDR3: TGTGCCAGCAGCTTGCTGGCCGGGTATCTAGCCAAAAACATTCAGTACTTC.

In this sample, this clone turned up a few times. The CDR3 coding sequence is TGCAGCGTAGAGACAGGGGCGCAGGCTTTCTTT. Translating it yields CSVETGAQAFF. The chain recombines TRBV29-1 with TRBJ1-1; 8 bases are a match to TRBD1. With V trimmed by 6 bases and J by 11 bases, 8 bases remained unmatched. Germline V gives CDR1 SQVTM, CDR2 ANQGSEA. The CDR3 spans 11 residues.

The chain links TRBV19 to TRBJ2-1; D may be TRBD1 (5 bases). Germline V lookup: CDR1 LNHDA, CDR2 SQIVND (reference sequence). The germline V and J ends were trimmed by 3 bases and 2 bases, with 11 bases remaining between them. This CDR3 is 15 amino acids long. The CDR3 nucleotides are TGTGCCAGTAGTATCTTAGACAGCGCCTACAATGAGCAGTTCTTC. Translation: CASSILDSAYNEQFF.

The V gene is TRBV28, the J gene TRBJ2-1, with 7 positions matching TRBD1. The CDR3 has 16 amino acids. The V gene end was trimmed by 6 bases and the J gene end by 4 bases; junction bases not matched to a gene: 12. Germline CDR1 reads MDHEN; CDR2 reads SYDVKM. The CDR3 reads CASSLRQGMAYNEQFF. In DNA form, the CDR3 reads TGTGCCAGCAGCCTCCGACAGGGAATGGCGTACAATGAGCAGTTCTTC. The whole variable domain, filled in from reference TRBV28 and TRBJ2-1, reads DVKVTQSSRYLVKRTGEKVFLECVQDMDHENMFWYRQDPGLGLRLIYFSYDVKMKEKGDIPEGYSVSREKKERFSLILESASTNQTSMYLCASSLRQGMAYNEQFFGPGTRLTVL.

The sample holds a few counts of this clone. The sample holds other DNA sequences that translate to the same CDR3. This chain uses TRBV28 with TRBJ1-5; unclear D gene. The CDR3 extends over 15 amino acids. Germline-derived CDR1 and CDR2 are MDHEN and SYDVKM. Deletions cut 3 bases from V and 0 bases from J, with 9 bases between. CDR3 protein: CASSLAGYSNQPQHF. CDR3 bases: TGTGCCAGCAGTTTGGCAGGATATAGCAATCAGCCCCAGCATTTT. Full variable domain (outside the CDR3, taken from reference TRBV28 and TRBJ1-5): DVKVTQSSRYLVKRTGEKVFLECVQDMDHENMFWYRQDPGLGLRLIYFSYDVKMKEKGDIPEGYSVSREKKERFSLILESASTNQTSMYLCASSLAGYSNQPQHFGDGTRLSIL.

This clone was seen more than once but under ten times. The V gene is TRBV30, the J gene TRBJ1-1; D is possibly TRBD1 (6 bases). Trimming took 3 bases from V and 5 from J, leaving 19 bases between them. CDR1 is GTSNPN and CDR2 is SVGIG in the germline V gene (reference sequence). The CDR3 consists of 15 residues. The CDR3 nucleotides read TGTGCCTGGAGCCCCCGGGGGGGGGCTTATACTGAAGCTTTCTTT. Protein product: CAWSPRGGAYTEAFF.